This T cell receptor (beta chain) is from a study of cytomegalovirus exposure and HLA in healthy donors. V lost 5 bases, J lost 4 bases, and 9 bases lay in between. The V gene's germline CDR1 is MNHEY and CDR2 SVGAGI. The CDR3 has 13 amino acids. PCR primers comprised 60 Vbeta and 13 Jbeta primers. Repertoires were generated with immunoSEQ multiplex PCR, while TCRdb's copy carries only in-frame clones and drops some. Here the sample spans tens of thousands of clones, approximately 77% being singletons. This clone showed up just a few times. The antigen is unknown. Broader study findings: Excluded: some indistinguishable V segments such as TRBV6-2 and TRBV6-3. An analysis was carried out at a later point. It showed that HLA-associated TCR beta chains were more clonally expanded than equally common non-associated chains. In terms of immune exposure information, only CMV serostatus was available.

The TCR was taken from a woman in her 30s in good health and CMV-seropositive. The sequencing sample was made of PBMCs. The chain carries TRBV6-5 and TRBJ1-3; D gene ambiguous. CDR3 DNA: TGTGCCAGCAGTCGGAGTCTGGGAAACACCATATATTTT. The encoded protein is CASSRSLGNTIYF.